One sample yielded the 5 T cell receptor beta chains listed below, sequenced in a study of OX40 agonist ivuxolimab in advanced cancers. Using immunoSEQ multiplex PCR, the repertoire was profiled, and TCRdb retains in-frame clones only, with some absent. The repertoire holds approximately 29,000 clones, with approximately 80% as singletons. Sequencing was performed on CD4+ or CD8+ T cells sorted from blood, taken in a trial of the OX40 agonist ivuxolimab. The receptors were sampled from an adult with an advanced solid tumor such as melanoma, head and neck, liver or kidney cancer.

The V call is TRBV6-6, the J call TRBJ2-3, with D perhaps TRBD1 (5 bases). Between the trimmed V and J ends, which lost 0 bases and 4 bases, there was a span of 11 bases. CDR1 MNHNY and CDR2 SVGAGI come from the germline V gene (reference sequence). The CDR3 contains 15 residues. CDR3 amino acids: CASSYSIQGSDTQYF. The CDR3 region has the DNA TGTGCCAGCAGTTACTCGATTCAGGGCTCAGATACGCAGTATTTT.

There are a few counts of this clone. The chain joins TRBV7-3 to TRBJ2-1, with D tentatively TRBD2 (5 bases). V dropped 6 bases and J dropped 5 bases, with 8 bases sitting between them. Per the germline V gene, CDR1 is SGHTA and CDR2 is FQGTGA. The CDR3 has 12 amino acids. The CDR3 sequence: CASRGANNEQFF. The CDR3 DNA reads as TGTGCCAGCAGGGGAGCAAACAATGAGCAGTTCTTC.

This clone occurred a few times. V gene TRBV4-1 combines with J gene TRBJ2-7, with a weak D call TRBD2 (5 bases). Trimming removed 1 base from V and 6 bases from J, with 13 bases in between. Germline V CDR1 and CDR2: MGHRA, YSYEKL. The CDR3 has 14 residues. The CDR3 nucleotides read TGCGCCAGCAGCCAAGTGGAAGCGGTCCTCGAGCAGTACTTC. This sequence encodes CASSQVEAVLEQYF.

The genes are TRBV5-6 and TRBJ1-3, with 8 bases fitting TRBD1. J lost 0 bases, V lost 5 bases, and 7 bases had no gene match. Germline V gene sequence: CDR1 SGHDT, CDR2 YYEEEE. This CDR3 comprises 16 residues. CDR3 amino acids: CASSYGQGSSGNTIYF. The CDR3 DNA follows: TGTGCCAGCAGTTACGGACAGGGAAGCTCTGGAAACACCATATATTTT.

The chain uses TRBV7-3 and TRBJ2-5; D call uncertain. The V and J ends lost 2 bases and 5 bases respectively, with 18 bases between them. CDR1 is SGHTA and CDR2 is FQGTGA in the germline V gene. The CDR3 length is 16 residues. The CDR3 DNA reads TGTGCCAGCAGCTTAGGCTTCGGGCTCTCCGGGGAGACCCAGTACTTC. It specifies CASSLGFGLSGETQYF.